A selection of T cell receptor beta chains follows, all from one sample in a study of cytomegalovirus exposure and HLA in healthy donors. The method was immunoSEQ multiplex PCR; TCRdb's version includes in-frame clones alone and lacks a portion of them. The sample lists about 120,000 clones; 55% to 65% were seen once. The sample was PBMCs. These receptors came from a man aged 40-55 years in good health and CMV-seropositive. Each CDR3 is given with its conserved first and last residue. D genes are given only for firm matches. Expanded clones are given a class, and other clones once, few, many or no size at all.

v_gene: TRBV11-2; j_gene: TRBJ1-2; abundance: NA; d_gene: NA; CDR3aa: CASSLDRGNGYTF
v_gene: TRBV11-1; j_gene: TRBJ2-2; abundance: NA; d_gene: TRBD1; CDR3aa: CASSSTGNGGELFF
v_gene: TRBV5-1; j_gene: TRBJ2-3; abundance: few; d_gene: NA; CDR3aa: CASSQGSVADTQYF
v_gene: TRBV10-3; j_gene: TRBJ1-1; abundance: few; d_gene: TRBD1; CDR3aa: CAISESRQGVRTEAFF
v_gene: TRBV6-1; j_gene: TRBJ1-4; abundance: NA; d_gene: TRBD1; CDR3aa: CASSGQGNEKLFF
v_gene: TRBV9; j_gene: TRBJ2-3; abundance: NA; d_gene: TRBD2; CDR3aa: CASSVSGGRSTDTQYF
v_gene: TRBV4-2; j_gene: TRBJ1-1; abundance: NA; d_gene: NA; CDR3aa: CASSQENLNTEAFF
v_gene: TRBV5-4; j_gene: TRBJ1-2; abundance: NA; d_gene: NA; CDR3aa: CASSLYRQANYGYTF
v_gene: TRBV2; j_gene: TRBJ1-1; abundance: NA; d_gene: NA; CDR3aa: CASRMDRNTEAFF
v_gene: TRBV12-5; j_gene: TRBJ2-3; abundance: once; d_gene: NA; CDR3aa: CASGRNMVDTQYF
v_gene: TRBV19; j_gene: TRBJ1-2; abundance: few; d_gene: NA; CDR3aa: CASSKIEINYGYTF
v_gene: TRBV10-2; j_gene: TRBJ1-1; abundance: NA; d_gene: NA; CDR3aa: CASKPLREGRAHTEAFF
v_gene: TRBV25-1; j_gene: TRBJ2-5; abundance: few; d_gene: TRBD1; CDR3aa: CASSRQGDQETQYF
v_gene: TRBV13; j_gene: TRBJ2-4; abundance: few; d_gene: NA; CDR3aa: CASSLGRIAKNIQYF